Below, 21 T cell receptor beta chains from the same sample are listed, as sequenced in a study of cytomegalovirus exposure and HLA in healthy donors. Some clones are missing from TCRdb's copy, which holds only in-frame ones; the method was immunoSEQ multiplex PCR. This sample has about 140,000 clones, with 86% found just once. The sample comprised PBMCs. These receptors all come from a man aged 18 to 29 in good health and CMV-seronegative.

The V and J genes are TRBV25-1 and TRBJ1-6; 7 bases map to TRBD1. Germline V gene data show CDR1 as MGHDK and CDR2 as SYGVNS. The CDR3 is made up of 13 amino acids. V was clipped by 8 bases and J by 9 bases; unmatched bases: 7. The CDR3 nucleotides are TGTGCCAGCGGGGACAGCCTCTTTTCACCCCTCCACTTT. It yields the protein CASGDSLFSPLHF. The whole variable domain, filled in from reference TRBV25-1 and TRBJ1-6, reads EADIYQTPRYLVIGTGKKITLECSQTMGHDKMYWYQQDPGMELHLIHYSYGVNSTEKGDLSSESTVSRIRTEHFPLTLESARPSHTSQYLCASGDSLFSPLHFGNGTRLTVT.

This clone turned up a few times. The rearrangement links TRBV29-1 to TRBJ1-4; D remains unclear. Trimming removed 0 bases at V and 7 bases at J, with 9 bases between. The CDR3 extends over 13 amino acids. Germline assignment: CDR1 SQVTM and CDR2 ANQGSEA. CDR3: CSVEDTRSEKLFF. In DNA, the CDR3 is TGCAGCGTTGAAGATACACGGAGTGAAAAACTGTTTTTT.

V gene TRBV27 combines with J gene TRBJ1-2; 12 bases line up with TRBD1. This CDR3 is 17 amino acids long. Germline assignment: CDR1 MNHEY and CDR2 SMNVEV (reference sequence). Losses at the gene ends were 5 bases for V and 4 bases for J; bases not matched to a gene: 11. The CDR3 loop is CASSMGPGTGGGYGYTF. In DNA form, the CDR3 reads TGTGCCAGCAGTATGGGTCCCGGGACAGGGGGCGGCTATGGCTACACCTTC.

The chain couples TRBV25-1 to TRBJ2-5; 7 nucleotides line up with TRBD1. Unmatched junction bases numbered 3, after V lost 1 base and J lost 4 bases. Germline V gives CDR1 MGHDK, CDR2 SYGVNS. The CDR3 loop spans 14 amino acids. The CDR3 protein is CASSESTGPETQYF. Written as DNA, the CDR3 is TGTGCCAGCAGTGAATCGACAGGGCCAGAGACCCAGTACTTC.

The chain couples TRBV2 to TRBJ2-6; D gene ambiguous. The CDR3 runs to 13 residues. Germline CDR1 SNHLY, CDR2 FYNNEI. Trimming shortened V by 3 bases and J by 3 bases, and 3 bases separated the two germline ends. CDR3 coding DNA: TGTGCCAGCAGTGATCATGGGGCCAACGTCCTGACTTTC. Its protein product is CASSDHGANVLTF.

The V and J genes are TRBV6-1 and TRBJ1-6; D ambiguous. Germline CDR1 reads MNHNS; CDR2 reads SASEGT. V was trimmed by 7 bases and J by 5 bases, leaving 9 bases between them. The CDR3 covers 13 residues. CDR3 DNA: TGTGCCAGCAAGGAGGTCAATAATTCACCCCTCCACTTT. As protein: CASKEVNNSPLHF.

This rearrangement joins TRBV27 to TRBJ2-7, with D tentatively TRBD2 (6 bases). V shed 3 bases and J shed 0 bases, with 15 bases lying between them. Germline CDR1 is MNHEY and CDR2 is SMNVEV (reference sequence). CDR3 length equals 16 residues. The CDR3 DNA follows: TGTGCCAGCAGTTTCGGGAGCGGTTCCAGCTCCTACGAGCAGTACTTC. Translating gives CASSFGSGSSSYEQYF.

The chain combines TRBV6-5 with TRBJ2-1, with unresolved D. V lost 3 bases, J lost 12 bases, and 9 bases lay in between. The CDR3 spans 11 residues. Germline assignment: CDR1 MNHEY and CDR2 SVGAGI. In DNA, the CDR3 is TGTGCCAGCAGTTATAGCCTCGTGCAGTTCTTC. This encodes CASSYSLVQFF.

In this sample, this clone turned up once. This rearrangement joins TRBV5-1 to TRBJ2-5; possible D gene TRBD2, 6 bases. V shed 0 bases and J shed 4 bases, with 16 bases lying between them. The CDR3 is 16 residues long. Germline-derived CDR1 and CDR2 are SGHRS and YFSETQ. DNA for the CDR3: TGCGCCAGCAGCTTGGGAGCGGGCCCACCGGGAGAGACCCAGTACTTC. Protein: CASSLGAGPPGETQYF.

This chain joins TRBV9 and TRBJ2-7, with 11 nucleotides matching TRBD2. Germline CDR1 is SGDLS and CDR2 is YYNGEE. The J segment lost 2 bases and the V segment lost 3 bases, leaving 10 bases of the junction unmatched. This CDR3 is built from 17 residues. The CDR3 region has the DNA TGTGCCAGCAGCGCCGAGTGGGGGACTAGCGGAACCTACGAGCAGTACTTC. Translation: CASSAEWGTSGTYEQYF. Combining the CDR3 with reference TRBV9 and TRBJ2-7 gives the whole variable domain DSGVTQTPKHLITATGQRVTLRCSPRSGDLSVYWYQQSLDQGLQFLIQYYNGEERAKGNILERFSAQQFPDLHSELNLSSLELGDSALYFCASSAEWGTSGTYEQYFGPGTRLTVT.

This clone has just one count. CDR3: CASSGGTGVNQPQHF. The CDR3 DNA reads as TGTGCCAGCAGTGGCGGGACAGGGGTAAATCAGCCCCAGCATTTT. This chain uses TRBV6-5 with TRBJ1-5; 10 bases align to TRBD1. Per germline, CDR1 MNHEY and CDR2 SVGAGI. V lost 5 bases, J lost 4 bases, and 5 bases stayed unmatched. This CDR3 comprises 15 residues.

This chain uses TRBV2 with TRBJ2-5; D is uncertain. The germline V and J ends were trimmed by 5 bases and 1 base, with 2 bases remaining between them. Germline loops: CDR1 SNHLY, CDR2 FYNNEI. The CDR3 sequence is 11 residues long. This CDR3 is CASSLQETQYF. The CDR3 DNA sequence: TGTGCCAGCAGTCTCCAAGAGACCCAGTACTTC.

This chain connects TRBV2 to TRBJ2-7; 8 bases line up with TRBD1. Germline-derived CDR1 and CDR2 are SNHLY and FYNNEI. The CDR3 length is 15 residues. The V segment lost 3 bases and the J segment 3 bases; nucleotides outside the gene matches: 7. The CDR3 reads CASSEGDRRLYEQYF. In DNA, the CDR3 is TGTGCCAGCAGTGAGGGGGACAGGCGCCTCTACGAGCAGTACTTC.

The chain couples TRBV7-8 to TRBJ2-3, with 10 bases matching TRBD2. Looked up from germline, CDR1 is SGHVS and CDR2 is FQNEAQ. The junction had 6 bases not matched to a gene; V was cut back by 2 bases and J by 1 base. CDR3 length: 17 residues. CDR3 nucleotide sequence: TGTGCCAGCAGCTTATTTTTCGGGACTAGCGGCACAGATACGCAGTATTTT. It is translated as CASSLFFGTSGTDTQYF.

DNA for the CDR3: TGCAGCGAGAGGACAGGGTCTGCAGATACGCAGTATTTT. This encodes CSERTGSADTQYF. This chain uses TRBV29-1 with TRBJ2-3, with TRBD1 matching 8 bases. This CDR3 spans 13 amino acids. Germline V gene data show CDR1 as SQVTM and CDR2 as ANQGSEA. V trimming: 7 bases; J trimming: 4 bases; junction bases outside the gene matches: 7.

On this clone: Additional DNA sequences in this sample encode the identical CDR3. The J gene is TRBJ2-3, the V gene TRBV5-4, with D possibly being TRBD1 (6 bases). CDR1 and CDR2 from the germline V gene are SGHNT and YYREEE (reference sequence). V was shortened by 3 bases and J by 3 bases, with 8 bases between the two germline ends. The CDR3 consists of 13 residues. CDR3 region: CASSSTGTDTQYF. CDR3 sequence (DNA): TGTGCCAGCAGCTCGACAGGTACAGATACGCAGTATTTT.

The chain links TRBV6-9 to TRBJ2-5; maybe TRBD1 (6 bases). Germline V gene lookup returns CDR1 MNHGY and CDR2 SVAAGI. The V and J ends lost 3 bases and 4 bases respectively, with 6 bases between them. The CDR3 loop spans 12 amino acids. The CDR3 nucleotides read TGTGCCAGCAGTTACAGGGGAGAGACCCAGTACTTC. Translation: CASSYRGETQYF.

This clone was detected once. DNA for the CDR3: TGTGCCAGCAGCCGCGATAGGAGTGAGCAGTTCTTC. It encodes CASSRDRSEQFF. This chain joins TRBV7-9 and TRBJ2-1; the D is unclear. V lost 5 bases to trimming and J lost 9 bases, with 11 bases between them. The germline V gene encodes CDR1 SEHNR and CDR2 FQNEAQ (reference sequence). This CDR3 region has 12 residues.

The rearrangement uses TRBV7-9 and TRBJ2-5, with a possible D match to TRBD1 (6 bases). Germline V lookup: CDR1 SEHNR, CDR2 FQNEAQ (reference sequence). This CDR3 is built from 17 residues. Trimming pared 2 bases from V and 5 bases from J, leaving 21 bases between. CDR3 in DNA: TGTGCCAGCAGCTTAACCTCCGGGACACGGCCCACGGAGACCCAGTACTTC. Translation: CASSLTSGTRPTETQYF.

This clone has a single count. This chain joins TRBV2 and TRBJ2-7; D may be TRBD2 (5 bases). The CDR3 contains 16 residues. Trimming removed 7 bases at V and 11 bases at J, with 30 bases between. CDR1 SNHLY and CDR2 FYNNEI come from the germline V gene. CDR3 residues: CASNEDRHLNLRGKYF. The DNA for the CDR3 is TGTGCCAGCAACGAGGACCGACATCTAAACCTACGAGGGAAGTACTTC.

The chain combines TRBV7-9 with TRBJ1-2, with D perhaps matching TRBD1 (5 bases). Looked up from germline, CDR1 is SEHNR and CDR2 is FQNEAQ (reference sequence). V lost 3 bases to trimming and J lost 2 bases, with 13 bases between them. There are 15 residues in the CDR3. CDR3 protein: CASSFSGPPNYGYTF. CDR3 DNA sequence: TGTGCCAGCAGCTTTTCAGGGCCTCCGAACTATGGCTACACCTTC.